One sample yielded the 5 T cell receptor beta chains listed below, sequenced in a study of T cells in localized non-small cell lung cancer. Libraries were prepared by immunoSEQ multiplex PCR; TCRdb keeps only in-frame clonotypes and omits some of them. The sample has approximately 21,000 clones, approximately 91% seen once. This sample comprised peripheral blood, obtained before any cancer treatment. The receptors were sampled from a male donor older than 55 with stage I lung adenocarcinoma.

The genes are TRBV6-6 and TRBJ2-7; TRBD1 might be the D (5 bases). The V end was cut by 5 bases, the J end by 4 bases, with 18 bases between. Germline V gives CDR1 MNHNY, CDR2 SVGAGI (reference sequence). The CDR3 totals 15 residues. The CDR3 is CASSKMQGMEYEQYF. DNA of the CDR3: TGTGCCAGCAGTAAAATGCAGGGTATGGAGTACGAGCAGTACTTC.

The J gene is TRBJ1-2, the V gene TRBV6-5; tentatively, D is TRBD1 (5 bases). This CDR3 region has 15 residues. Germline assignment: CDR1 MNHEY and CDR2 SVGAGI. The V end was cut by 6 bases, the J end by 1 base, with 15 bases between. The CDR3 DNA reads TGTGCCAGCAGCTCTCCCACGGGACTTAACTATGGCTACACCTTC. It encodes CASSSPTGLNYGYTF.

The rearrangement uses TRBV4-3 and TRBJ2-3; maybe TRBD1 (5 bases). The CDR3 contains 16 residues. Between the trimmed V and J ends, which lost 0 bases and 1 base, there was a span of 11 bases. CDR1 is LGHNA, CDR2 YSLEER, per germline. The CDR3 bases are TGCGCCAGCAGCCAAGACCTGGTAGGGGGCACAGATACGCAGTATTTT. This gives the protein CASSQDLVGGTDTQYF.

J is TRBJ1-1 and V is TRBV30, with D hard to call. Germline V lookup: CDR1 GTSNPN, CDR2 SVGIG (reference sequence). V was pared by 0 bases and J by 8 bases, with 7 bases between. This CDR3 has 11 residues. CDR3 nucleotide sequence: TGTGCCTGGAGTGTGGGTAGAGAAGCTTTCTTT. Its translation is CAWSVGREAFF.

As DNA, the CDR3 is TGTGCCAGCAGCTCTGACAGTTACAATCAGCCCCAGCATTTT. Translated: CASSSDSYNQPQHF. The J gene is TRBJ1-5, the V gene TRBV7-2, with TRBD1 as a possible D gene (5 bases). The CDR3 contains 14 residues. With 4 bases removed from V and 3 bases from J, the gap between germline ends came to 10 bases. Germline-derived CDR1 and CDR2 are SGHTA and FQGNSA.